These T cell receptor beta chains were read from a single sample in a study of T cells in Graves' hyperthyroidism and ophthalmopathy. A single record per CDR3 protein comes from TCRdb applying MiXCR to the multiplex PCR reads. Of fewer than 550,000 distinct CDR3 sequences listed, around a sixth are singletons. Input material: blood. The receptors derive from a woman in her late teens or twenties with Graves' hyperthyroidism. The CDR3 runs from the conserved cysteine through the conserved F or W. Each record gives: V gene, D gene, clone size, J gene, CDR3 protein, CDR3 DNA. A D gene is named only where the DNA matches it firmly. Expanded clones get a size class; other rows say once, few or many, or leave the size out.

>TRBV11-3|TRBD2|few|TRBJ2-3
CASSSLTSGNGPDTQYF
TGTGCCAGCAGCTCACTAACTAGCGGGAATGGCCCAGATACGCAGTATTTT
>TRBV11-3|.|many|TRBJ1-2
CASSEVREDTF
TGTGCCAGCTCCGAGGTCCGGGAAGACACCTTC
>TRBV11-1|.|many|TRBJ2-7
CASSSTGNEQYF
TGTGCCAGCAGCTCGACAGGCAACGAGCAGTACTTC
>TRBV11-3|.|many|TRBJ1-6
CASSLARRTYNSPLHF
TGTGCCAGCAGCTTAGCCCGGCGGACCTATAATTCACCCCTCCACTTT
>TRBV12-3/TRBV12-4|.|many|TRBJ2-7
CASSLEEGGYEQYF
TGTGCCAGCAGTTTAGAAGAAGGGGGCTACGAGCAGTACTTC
>TRBV28|.|many|TRBJ1-2
CASRLGNYGYTF
TGTGCCAGCAGGCTAGGGAACTATGGCTACACCTTC
>TRBV6-1|TRBD1|many|TRBJ1-5
CASMGFAGQGAQPQHF
TGTGCCAGCATGGGCTTCGCGGGACAGGGGGCTCAGCCCCAGCATTTT
>TRBV5-6|.|.|TRBJ1-3
CASSQENLSGNTIYF
TGTGCCAGCAGCCAGGAGAACCTCTCTGGAAACACCATATATTTT
>TRBV12-5|.|many|TRBJ1-3
CASGLMVDRGGSGNTIYF
TGTGCTAGTGGTTTGATGGTAGATAGGGGGGGGTCTGGAAACACCATATATTTT
>TRBV30|.|many|TRBJ1-1
CAWSRGDTEAFF
TGTGCCTGGAGTCGGGGCGACACTGAAGCTTTCTTT
>TRBV11-2|.|few|TRBJ1-1
CASSQGSLNTEAFF
TGTGCCAGCAGCCAAGGGTCACTGAACACTGAAGCTTTCTTT
>TRBV4-1|.|many|TRBJ1-5
CASSQEGGGRQPQHF
TGCGCCAGCAGCCAAGAGGGGGGGGGCCGACAGCCCCAGCATTTT
>TRBV5-1|.|many|TRBJ2-7
CASRGDGSYEQYF
TGCGCCAGCAGAGGGGACGGATCCTACGAGCAGTACTTC
>TRBV4-1|.|many|TRBJ1-5
CASSQAVGVGQPQHF
TGCGCCAGCAGCCAAGCGGTGGGCGTAGGTCAGCCCCAGCATTTT
>TRBV12-3/TRBV12-4|.|many|TRBJ2-1
CASSLGQYNEQFF
TGTGCCAGCAGTTTAGGACAGTACAATGAGCAGTTCTTC
>TRBV3-1|.|many|TRBJ1-1
CASSQEGEINTEAFF
TGTGCCAGCAGCCAAGAGGGAGAAATAAACACTGAAGCTTTCTTT
>TRBV9|.|many|TRBJ2-3
CASSALGGWADTQYF
TGTGCCAGCAGCGCCCTCGGCGGGTGGGCAGATACGCAGTATTTT
>TRBV14|TRBD1|many|TRBJ2-1
CASSQADRAGSYNEQFF
TGTGCCAGCAGCCAGGCGGACAGGGCTGGCTCCTACAATGAGCAGTTCTTC
>TRBV7-8|.|.|TRBJ1-1
CASAIGPWGTEAFF
TGTGCCAGCGCTATCGGGCCCTGGGGCACTGAAGCTTTCTTT
>TRBV18|.|many|TRBJ1-4
CASSTAPMGGEKLFF
TGTGCCAGCTCAACAGCTCCCATGGGGGGTGAAAAACTGTTTTTT
>TRBV11-2|.|many|TRBJ1-2
CASSLDLSPYGYTF
TGTGCCAGCAGCTTAGACCTAAGCCCCTATGGCTACACCTTC
>TRBV4-1|TRBD1|.|TRBJ1-1
CASSHPGQGYLNTEAFF
TGCGCCAGCAGCCATCCGGGACAGGGCTACTTGAACACTGAAGCTTTCTTT
>TRBV11-2|TRBD2|once|TRBJ2-1
CASSLGLAGGEYNEQFF
TGTGCCAGCAGCTTAGGACTAGCGGGGGGCGAGTACAATGAGCAGTTCTTC
>TRBV28|TRBD1|few|TRBJ1-6
CASRDRGYSPLHF
TGTGCCAGTCGGGACAGGGGATATTCACCCCTCCACTTT
>TRBV2|.|many|TRBJ2-5
CATSLFGGLKYF
TGTGCCACCAGTCTCTTCGGAGGGCTGAAGTACTTC
>TRBV29-1|.|.|TRBJ2-3
CSVAIGQGGDTQYF
TGCAGCGTTGCAATCGGACAGGGAGGGGATACGCAGTATTTT
>TRBV6-2/TRBV6-3|.|many|TRBJ1-2
CASSQQANYGYTF
TGTGCCAGCAGTCAACAGGCTAACTATGGCTACACCTTC
>TRBV11-3|TRBD1|.|TRBJ2-7
CASGLDRSRGFGDLPYEQYF
TGTGCCAGCGGCTTAGATCGTTCCAGGGGGTTCGGGGATCTACCCTACGAGCAGTACTTC
>TRBV30|.|many|TRBJ2-7
CAWSVRQGTYEQYF
TGTGCCTGGAGTGTACGTCAGGGAACCTACGAGCAGTACTTC
>TRBV2|TRBD1|many|TRBJ2-1
CASSPDRGRSSTMRQFF
TGTGCCAGCAGCCCCGACAGGGGACGGAGCTCTACAATGAGGCAGTTCTTC
>TRBV20-1|.|.|TRBJ2-1
CSALGGLDEQFF
TGCAGTGCCTTGGGGGGCCTGGATGAGCAGTTCTTC
>TRBV20-1|.|many|TRBJ1-1
CSARESRNTEAFF
TGCAGTGCTAGAGAATCCAGGAACACTGAAGCTTTCTTT
>TRBV5-5|.|.|TRBJ1-4
CASSLAPADNEKLFF
TGTGCCAGCAGCTTGGCCCCGGCGGACAATGAAAAACTGTTTTTT
>TRBV5-1|.|many|TRBJ2-1
CASSLAVGANGNEQFF
TGCGCCAGCAGCTTGGCGGTCGGGGCCAATGGGAATGAGCAGTTCTTC
>TRBV28|.|many|TRBJ2-2
CASSLDGVGELFF
TGTGCCAGCAGTTTAGATGGAGTCGGGGAGCTGTTTTTT
>TRBV2|.|.|TRBJ1-2
CASSAPGYDYTF
TGTGCCAGCAGTGCCCCAGGGTACGACTACACCTTC
>TRBV2|TRBD1|many|TRBJ2-2
CASLRDSPTNTGELFF
TGTGCCAGCCTACGGGACAGCCCAACGAACACCGGGGAGCTGTTTTTT
>TRBV3-1|.|many|TRBJ2-1
CASSQGAEIEQFF
TGTGCCAGCAGCCAAGGTGCCGAGATTGAGCAGTTCTTC
>TRBV19|.|.|TRBJ2-3
CAGSNWVLEGTDTQYF
TGTGCCGGTAGTAACTGGGTCCTCGAGGGGACAGATACGCAGTATTTT